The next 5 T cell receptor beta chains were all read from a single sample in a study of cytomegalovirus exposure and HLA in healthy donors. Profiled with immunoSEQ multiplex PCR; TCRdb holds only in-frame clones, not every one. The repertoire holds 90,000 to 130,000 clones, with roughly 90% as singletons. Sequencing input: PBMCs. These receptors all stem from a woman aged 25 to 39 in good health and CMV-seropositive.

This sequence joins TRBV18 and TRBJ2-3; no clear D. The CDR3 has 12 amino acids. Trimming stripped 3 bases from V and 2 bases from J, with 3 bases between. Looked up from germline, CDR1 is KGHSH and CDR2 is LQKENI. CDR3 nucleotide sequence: TGTGCCAGCTCACCCTACACAGATACGCAGTATTTT. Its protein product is CASSPYTDTQYF.

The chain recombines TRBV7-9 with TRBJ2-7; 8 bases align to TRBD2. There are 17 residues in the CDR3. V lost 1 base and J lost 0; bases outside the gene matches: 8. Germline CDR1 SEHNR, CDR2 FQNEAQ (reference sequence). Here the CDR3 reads CASSLGVQRESSYEQYF. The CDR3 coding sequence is TGTGCCAGCAGCTTAGGGGTCCAGCGGGAGAGCTCCTACGAGCAGTACTTC.

The CDR3 sequence: CATSVRTGDGYTF. The CDR3 DNA reads as TGTGCCACCAGCGTCCGGACAGGGGACGGCTACACCTTC. The chain couples TRBV15 to TRBJ1-2, with 9 bases aligning to TRBD1. The germline gives CDR1 LNHNV, CDR2 YYDKDF (reference sequence). The ends lost 5 bases at V and 8 bases at J; junction bases unmatched: 6. The CDR3 runs 13 residues.

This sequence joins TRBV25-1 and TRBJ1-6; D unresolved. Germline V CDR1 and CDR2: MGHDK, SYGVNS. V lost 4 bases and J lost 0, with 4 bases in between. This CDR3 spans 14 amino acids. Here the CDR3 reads CASSADSYNSPLHF. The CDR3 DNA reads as TGTGCCAGCAGTGCAGACTCCTATAATTCACCCCTCCACTTT.

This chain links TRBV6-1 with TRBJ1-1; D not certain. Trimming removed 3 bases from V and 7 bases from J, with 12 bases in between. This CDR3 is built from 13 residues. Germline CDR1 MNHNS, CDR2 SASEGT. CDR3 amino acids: CASSETWTLEAFF. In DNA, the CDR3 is TGTGCCAGCAGTGAGACGTGGACTCTTGAAGCTTTCTTT.